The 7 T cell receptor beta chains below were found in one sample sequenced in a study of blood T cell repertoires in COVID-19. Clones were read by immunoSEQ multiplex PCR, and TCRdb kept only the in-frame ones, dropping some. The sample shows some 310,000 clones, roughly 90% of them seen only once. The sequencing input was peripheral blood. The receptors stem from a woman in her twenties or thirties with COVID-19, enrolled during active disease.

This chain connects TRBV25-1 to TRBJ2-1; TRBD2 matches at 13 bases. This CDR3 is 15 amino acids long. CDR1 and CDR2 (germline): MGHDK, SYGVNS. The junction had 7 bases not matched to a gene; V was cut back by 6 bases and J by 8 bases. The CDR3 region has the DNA TGTGCCAGCAGCGATACTAGCGGGAGGGGGGATGAGCAGTTCTTC. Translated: CASSDTSGRGDEQFF.

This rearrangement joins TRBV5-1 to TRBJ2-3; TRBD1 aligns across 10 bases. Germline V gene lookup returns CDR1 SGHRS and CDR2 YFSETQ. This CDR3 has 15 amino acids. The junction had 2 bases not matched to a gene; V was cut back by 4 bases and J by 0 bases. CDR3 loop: CASSVGQGSTDTQYF. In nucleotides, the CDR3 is TGCGCCAGCAGCGTGGGACAGGGGAGCACAGATACGCAGTATTTT.

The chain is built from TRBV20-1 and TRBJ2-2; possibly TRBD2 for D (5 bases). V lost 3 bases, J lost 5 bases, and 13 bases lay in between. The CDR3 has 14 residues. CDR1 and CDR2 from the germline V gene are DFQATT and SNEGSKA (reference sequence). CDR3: CSASELGRTGELFF. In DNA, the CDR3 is TGCAGTGCTAGTGAACTAGGCAGAACCGGGGAGCTGTTTTTT.

As DNA, the CDR3 is TGTGCCAGTAGTATAGTAGGCGGGGGTCGCACAGATACGCAGTATTTT. This encodes CASSIVGGGRTDTQYF. The V call is TRBV19, the J call TRBJ2-3; TRBD2 agrees at 7 bases. The V gene's germline CDR1 is LNHDA and CDR2 SQIVND (reference sequence). V lost 1 base, J lost 1 base, and 5 bases stayed unmatched. The CDR3 extends over 16 amino acids.

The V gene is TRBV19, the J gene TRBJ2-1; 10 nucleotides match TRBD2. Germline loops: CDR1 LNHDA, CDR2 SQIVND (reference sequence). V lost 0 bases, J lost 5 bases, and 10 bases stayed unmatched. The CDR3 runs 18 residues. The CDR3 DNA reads TGTGCCAGTAGTATAGATCCGGGACTAGCGTTTCCCCACAATGAGCAGTTCTTC. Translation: CASSIDPGLAFPHNEQFF.

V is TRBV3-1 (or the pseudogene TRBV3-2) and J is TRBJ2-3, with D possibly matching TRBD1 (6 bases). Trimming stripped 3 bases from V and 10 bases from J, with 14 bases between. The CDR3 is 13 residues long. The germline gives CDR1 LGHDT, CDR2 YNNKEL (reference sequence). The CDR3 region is CASSQGAPVSQYF. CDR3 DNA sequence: TGTGCCAGCAGCCAGGGGGCTCCCGTCTCGCAGTATTTT.

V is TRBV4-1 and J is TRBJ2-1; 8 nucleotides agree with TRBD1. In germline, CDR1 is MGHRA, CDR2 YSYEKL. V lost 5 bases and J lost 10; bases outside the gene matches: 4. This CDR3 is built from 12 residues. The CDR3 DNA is TGCGCCAGCAGCGACACAGGGGGAGAGCAGTTCTTC. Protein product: CASSDTGGEQFF.